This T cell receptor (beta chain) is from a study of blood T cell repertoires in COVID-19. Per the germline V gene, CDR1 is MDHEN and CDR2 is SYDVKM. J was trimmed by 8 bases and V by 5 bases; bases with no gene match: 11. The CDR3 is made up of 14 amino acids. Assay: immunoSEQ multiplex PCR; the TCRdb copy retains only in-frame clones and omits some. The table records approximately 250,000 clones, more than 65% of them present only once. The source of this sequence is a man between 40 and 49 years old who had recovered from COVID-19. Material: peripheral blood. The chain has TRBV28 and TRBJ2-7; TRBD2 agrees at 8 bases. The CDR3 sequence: CASSLGLAGIKQYF. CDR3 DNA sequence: TGTGCCAGCAGTCTGGGCTTAGCGGGAATCAAGCAGTACTTC.